This TCR beta chain stems from a study of PD-1 blockade in classical Hodgkin lymphoma. Some clones are missing from TCRdb's copy, which holds only in-frame ones; the method was immunoSEQ multiplex PCR. The profile shows 40,000 or so clones, approximately 86% of them singletons. Germline CDR1 is MNHEY and CDR2 is SVGAGI. Trimming pared 5 bases from V and 1 base from J, leaving 6 bases between. The CDR3 extends over 12 amino acids. Brentuximab vedotin exposure varied among the patients, all of whom had relapsed after autologous stem cell transplantation. This receptor was taken from a human donor with classical Hodgkin lymphoma. The chain uses TRBV6-5 and TRBJ2-7, with D maybe TRBD1 (5 bases). The input for sequencing was peripheral blood mononuclear cells (PBMCs), taken before the second cycle of nivolumab. CDR3 sequence (DNA): TGTGCCAGCAGTCAGGGTTCCTACGAGCAGTACTTC. This translates into CASSQGSYEQYF.